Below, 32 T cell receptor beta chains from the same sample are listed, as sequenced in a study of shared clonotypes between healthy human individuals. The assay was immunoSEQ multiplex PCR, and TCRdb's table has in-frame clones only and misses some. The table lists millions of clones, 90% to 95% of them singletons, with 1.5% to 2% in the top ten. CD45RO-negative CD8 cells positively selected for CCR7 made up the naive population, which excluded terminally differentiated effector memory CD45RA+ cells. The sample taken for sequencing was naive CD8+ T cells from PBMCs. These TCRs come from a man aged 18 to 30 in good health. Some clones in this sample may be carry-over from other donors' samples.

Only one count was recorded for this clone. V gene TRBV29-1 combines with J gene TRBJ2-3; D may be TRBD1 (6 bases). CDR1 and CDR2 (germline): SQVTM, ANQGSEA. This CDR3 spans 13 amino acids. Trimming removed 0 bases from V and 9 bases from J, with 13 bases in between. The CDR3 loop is CSVEDQGWRTQYF. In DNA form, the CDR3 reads TGCAGCGTTGAAGATCAGGGGTGGAGAACGCAGTATTTT.

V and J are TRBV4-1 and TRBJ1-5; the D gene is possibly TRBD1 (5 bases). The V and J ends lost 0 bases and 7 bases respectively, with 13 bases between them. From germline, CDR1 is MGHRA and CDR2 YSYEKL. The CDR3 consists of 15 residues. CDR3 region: CASSQDWRGTQPQHF. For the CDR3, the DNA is TGCGCCAGCAGCCAAGATTGGCGCGGGACCCAGCCCCAGCATTTT.

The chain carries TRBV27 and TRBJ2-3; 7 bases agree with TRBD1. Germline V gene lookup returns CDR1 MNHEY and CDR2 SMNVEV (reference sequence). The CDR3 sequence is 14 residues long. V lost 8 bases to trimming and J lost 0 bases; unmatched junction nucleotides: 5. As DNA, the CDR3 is TGTGCCAGCGGTAACAGGGGCAGCACAGATACGCAGTATTTT. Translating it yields CASGNRGSTDTQYF.

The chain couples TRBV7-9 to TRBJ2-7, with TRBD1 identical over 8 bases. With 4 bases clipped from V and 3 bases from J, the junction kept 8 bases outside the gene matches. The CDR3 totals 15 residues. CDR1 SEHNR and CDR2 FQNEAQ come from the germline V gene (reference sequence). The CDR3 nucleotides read TGTGCCAGCAGCTCACATCAACAGGGGGTCTACGAGCAGTACTTC. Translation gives CASSSHQQGVYEQYF.

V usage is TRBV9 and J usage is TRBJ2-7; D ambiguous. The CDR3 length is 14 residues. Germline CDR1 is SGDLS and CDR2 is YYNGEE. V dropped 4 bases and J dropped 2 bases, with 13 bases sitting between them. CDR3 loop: CASSPQKVTYEQYF. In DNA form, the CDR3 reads TGTGCCAGCAGCCCTCAGAAGGTAACCTACGAGCAGTACTTC. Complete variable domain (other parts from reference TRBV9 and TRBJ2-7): DSGVTQTPKHLITATGQRVTLRCSPRSGDLSVYWYQQSLDQGLQFLIQYYNGEERAKGNILERFSAQQFPDLHSELNLSSLELGDSALYFCASSPQKVTYEQYFGPGTRLTVT.

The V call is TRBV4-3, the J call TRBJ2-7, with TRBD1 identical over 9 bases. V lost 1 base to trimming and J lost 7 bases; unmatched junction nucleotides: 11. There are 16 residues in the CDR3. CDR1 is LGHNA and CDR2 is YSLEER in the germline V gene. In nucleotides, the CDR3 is TGCGCCAGCAGCCAAGTGAGGTACAGGGGGCCAGAAGAGCAGTACTTC. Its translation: CASSQVRYRGPEEQYF.

CDR3 DNA sequence: TGTGCCAGCAGCAAAACGCTCCGGGACCCAAAAGAGACCCAGTACTTC. This encodes CASSKTLRDPKETQYF. The chain joins TRBV5-8 to TRBJ2-5, with D perhaps assigned TRBD1 or TRBD2 (5 bases each). This CDR3 spans 16 amino acids. CDR1 is SGHTS, CDR2 YDEGEE, per germline. The V end lost 4 bases, the J end lost 3 bases, and 19 bases lay between the germline ends.

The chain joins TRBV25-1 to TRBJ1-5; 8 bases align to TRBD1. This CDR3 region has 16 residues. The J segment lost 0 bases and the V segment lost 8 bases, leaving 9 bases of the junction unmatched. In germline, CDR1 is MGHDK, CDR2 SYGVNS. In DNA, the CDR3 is TGTGCCAGCCAGCCAGGGGGCGAGCTTAGCAATCAGCCCCAGCATTTT. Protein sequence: CASQPGGELSNQPQHF.

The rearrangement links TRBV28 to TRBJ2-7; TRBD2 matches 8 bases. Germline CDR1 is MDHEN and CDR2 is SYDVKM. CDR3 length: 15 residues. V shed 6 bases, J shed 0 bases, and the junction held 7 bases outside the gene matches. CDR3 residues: CASSQRGGSSYEQYF. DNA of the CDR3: TGTGCCAGCAGCCAACGCGGGGGGAGCTCCTACGAGCAGTACTTC.

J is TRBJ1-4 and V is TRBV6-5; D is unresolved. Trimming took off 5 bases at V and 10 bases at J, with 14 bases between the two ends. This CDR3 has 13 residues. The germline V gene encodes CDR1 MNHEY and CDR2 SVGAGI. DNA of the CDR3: TGTGCCAGCAGTCCCCGTAATGCAGGAAAACTGTTTTTT. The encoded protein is CASSPRNAGKLFF.

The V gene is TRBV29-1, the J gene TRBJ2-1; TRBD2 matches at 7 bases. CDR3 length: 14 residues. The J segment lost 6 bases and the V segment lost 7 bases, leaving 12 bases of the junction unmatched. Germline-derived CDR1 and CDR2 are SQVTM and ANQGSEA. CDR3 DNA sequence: TGCAGCGCCCACTGGGGGGAGGGCAGCAATGAGCAGTTCTTC. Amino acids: CSAHWGEGSNEQFF.

CDR3 sequence (DNA): TGTGCCAGCAGTGAAGCGTGGGACAGGGAAGCTTTCTTT. This translates into CASSEAWDREAFF. This chain uses TRBV6-1 with TRBJ1-1, with 8 bases aligning to TRBD1. V shed 0 bases, J shed 8 bases, and the junction held 2 bases outside the gene matches. The CDR3 length is 13 residues. The germline V gene encodes CDR1 MNHNS and CDR2 SASEGT.

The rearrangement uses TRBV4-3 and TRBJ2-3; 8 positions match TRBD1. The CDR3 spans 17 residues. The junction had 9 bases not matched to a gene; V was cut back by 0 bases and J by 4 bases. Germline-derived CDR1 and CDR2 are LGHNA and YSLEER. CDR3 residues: CASSQDGAAGGPDTQYF. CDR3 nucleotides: TGCGCCAGCAGCCAAGATGGTGCGGCAGGGGGCCCAGATACGCAGTATTTT.

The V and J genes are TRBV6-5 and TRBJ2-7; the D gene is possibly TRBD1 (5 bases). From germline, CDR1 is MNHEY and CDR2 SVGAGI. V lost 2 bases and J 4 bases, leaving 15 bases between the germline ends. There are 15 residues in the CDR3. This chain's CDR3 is CASSYRRGRVYEQYF. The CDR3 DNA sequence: TGTGCCAGCAGTTACCGTCGTGGCAGGGTATACGAGCAGTACTTC.

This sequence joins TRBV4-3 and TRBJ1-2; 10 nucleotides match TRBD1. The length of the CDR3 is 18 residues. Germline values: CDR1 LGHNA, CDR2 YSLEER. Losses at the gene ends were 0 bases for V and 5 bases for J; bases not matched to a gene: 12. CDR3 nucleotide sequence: TGCGCCAGCAGCCAAGACGGGGGGACAGGGGTGAACAGATATGGCTACACCTTC. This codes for CASSQDGGTGVNRYGYTF.

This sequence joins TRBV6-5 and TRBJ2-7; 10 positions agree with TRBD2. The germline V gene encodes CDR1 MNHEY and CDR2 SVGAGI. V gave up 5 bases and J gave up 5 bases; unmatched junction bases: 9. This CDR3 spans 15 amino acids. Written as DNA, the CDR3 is TGTGCCAGCAGTCCCTCTAGCGGGAGAGGGGACGAGCAGTACTTC. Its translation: CASSPSSGRGDEQYF.

The CDR3 region has the DNA TGTGCCAGCAGGGGCCGGAACGGGGAGCTGTTTTTT. Translation: CASRGRNGELFF. The chain couples TRBV6-6 to TRBJ2-2; D call uncertain. This CDR3 has 12 residues. The germline V gene encodes CDR1 MNHNY and CDR2 SVGAGI (reference sequence). Trimming cost V 6 bases and J 7 bases, with 9 bases left between them.

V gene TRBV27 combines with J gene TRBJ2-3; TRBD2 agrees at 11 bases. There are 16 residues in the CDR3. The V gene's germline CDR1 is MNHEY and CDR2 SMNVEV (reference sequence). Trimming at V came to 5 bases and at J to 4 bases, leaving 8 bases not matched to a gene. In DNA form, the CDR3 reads TGTGCCAGCAGTCAAAGAGGACTAGCGGGCCCAGATACGCAGTATTTT. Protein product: CASSQRGLAGPDTQYF.

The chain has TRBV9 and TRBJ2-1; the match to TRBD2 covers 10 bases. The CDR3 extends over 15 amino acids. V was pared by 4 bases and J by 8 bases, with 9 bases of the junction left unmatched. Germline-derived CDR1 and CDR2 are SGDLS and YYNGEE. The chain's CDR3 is CASSTQAGGLDEQFF. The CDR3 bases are TGTGCCAGCAGCACCCAAGCGGGAGGGCTGGATGAGCAGTTCTTC.

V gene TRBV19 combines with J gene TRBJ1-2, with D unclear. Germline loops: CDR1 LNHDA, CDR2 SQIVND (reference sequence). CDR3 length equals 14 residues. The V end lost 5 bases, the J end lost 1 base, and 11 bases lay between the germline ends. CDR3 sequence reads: CASSFEKGNYGYTF. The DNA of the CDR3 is TGTGCCAGTAGTTTCGAGAAGGGTAACTATGGCTACACCTTC.

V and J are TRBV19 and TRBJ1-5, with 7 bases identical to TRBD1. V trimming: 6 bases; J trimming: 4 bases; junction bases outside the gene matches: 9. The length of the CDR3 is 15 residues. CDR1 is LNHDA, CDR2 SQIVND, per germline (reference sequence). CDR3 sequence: CASRETGTANQPQHF. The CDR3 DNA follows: TGTGCCAGTAGGGAGACCGGGACAGCGAATCAGCCCCAGCATTTT. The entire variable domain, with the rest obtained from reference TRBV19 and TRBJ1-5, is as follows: DGGITQSPKYLFRKEGQNVTLSCEQNLNHDAMYWYRQDPGQGLRLIYYSQIVNDFQKGDIAEGYSVSREKKESFPLTVTSAQKNPTAFYLCASRETGTANQPQHFGDGTRLSIL.

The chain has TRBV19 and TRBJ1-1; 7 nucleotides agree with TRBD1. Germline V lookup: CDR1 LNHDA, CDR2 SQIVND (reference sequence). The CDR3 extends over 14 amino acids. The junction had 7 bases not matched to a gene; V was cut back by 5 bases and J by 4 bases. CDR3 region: CASSPTGAGTEAFF. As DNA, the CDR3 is TGTGCCAGTAGTCCCACAGGGGCAGGCACTGAAGCTTTCTTT.

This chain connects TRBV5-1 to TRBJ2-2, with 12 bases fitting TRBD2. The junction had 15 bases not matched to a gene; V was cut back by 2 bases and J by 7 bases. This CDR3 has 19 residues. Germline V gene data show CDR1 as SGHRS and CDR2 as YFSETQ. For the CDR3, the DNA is TGCGCCAGCAGCTTCATTCCCTCGACTAGCGGGAGTTCAGGCGGGGAGCTGTTTTTT. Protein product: CASSFIPSTSGSSGGELFF.

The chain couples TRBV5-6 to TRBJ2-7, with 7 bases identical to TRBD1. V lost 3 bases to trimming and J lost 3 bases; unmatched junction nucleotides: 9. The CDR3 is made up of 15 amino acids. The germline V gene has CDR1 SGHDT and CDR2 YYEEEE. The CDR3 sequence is CASSSLTGMVYEQYF. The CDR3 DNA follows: TGTGCCAGCAGCTCCCTGACAGGGATGGTCTACGAGCAGTACTTC.

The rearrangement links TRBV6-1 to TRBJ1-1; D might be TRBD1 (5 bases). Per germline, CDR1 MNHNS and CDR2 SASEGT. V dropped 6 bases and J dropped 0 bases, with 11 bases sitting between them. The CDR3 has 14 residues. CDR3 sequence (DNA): TGTGCCAGCAGGGGGGGACGGATGAACACTGAAGCTTTCTTT. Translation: CASRGGRMNTEAFF.

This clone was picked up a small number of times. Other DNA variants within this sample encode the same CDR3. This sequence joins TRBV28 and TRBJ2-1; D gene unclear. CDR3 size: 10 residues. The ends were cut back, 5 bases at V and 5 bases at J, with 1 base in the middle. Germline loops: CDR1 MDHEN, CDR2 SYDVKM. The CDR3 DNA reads TGTGCCAGCAGTGACAATGAGCAGTTCTTC. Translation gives CASSDNEQFF.

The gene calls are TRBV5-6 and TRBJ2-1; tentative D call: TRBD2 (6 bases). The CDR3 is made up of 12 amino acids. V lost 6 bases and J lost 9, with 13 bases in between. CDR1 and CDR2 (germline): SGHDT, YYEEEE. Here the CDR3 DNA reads TGTGCCAGCACTGGTCGGGGGTTTGAGCAGTTCTTC. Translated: CASTGRGFEQFF.

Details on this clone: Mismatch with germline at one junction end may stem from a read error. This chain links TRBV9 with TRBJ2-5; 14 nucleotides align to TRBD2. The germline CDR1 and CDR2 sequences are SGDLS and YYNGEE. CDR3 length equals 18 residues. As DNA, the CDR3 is TGTGCCAGCAGCGTACAACCGGGACTAGCGGGAGCCCAAGAGGCCCAGTACTTC. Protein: CASSVQPGLAGAQEAQYF.

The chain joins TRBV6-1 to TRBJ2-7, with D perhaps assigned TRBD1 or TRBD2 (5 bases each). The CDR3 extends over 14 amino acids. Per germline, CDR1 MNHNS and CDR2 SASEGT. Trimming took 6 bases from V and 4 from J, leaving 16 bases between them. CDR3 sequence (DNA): TGTGCCAGCAGGATACTAGATGGGACGTACGAGCAGTACTTC. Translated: CASRILDGTYEQYF.

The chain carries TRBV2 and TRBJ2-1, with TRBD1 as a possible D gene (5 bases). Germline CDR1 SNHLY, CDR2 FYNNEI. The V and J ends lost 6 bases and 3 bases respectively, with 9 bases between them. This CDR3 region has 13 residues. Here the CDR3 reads CASSDRYYNEQFF. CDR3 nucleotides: TGTGCCAGCAGCGACAGATACTACAATGAGCAGTTCTTC. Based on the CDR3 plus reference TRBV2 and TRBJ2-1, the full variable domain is EPEVTQTPSHQVTQMGQEVILRCVPISNHLYFYWYRQILGQKVEFLVSFYNNEISEKSEIFDDQFSVERPDGSNFTLKIRSTKLEDSAMYFCASSDRYYNEQFFGPGTRLTVL.

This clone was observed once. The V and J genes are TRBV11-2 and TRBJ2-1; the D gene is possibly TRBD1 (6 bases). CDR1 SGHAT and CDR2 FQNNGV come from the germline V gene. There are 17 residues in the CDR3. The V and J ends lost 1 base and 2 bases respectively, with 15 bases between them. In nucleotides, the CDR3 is TGTGCCAGCAGCTTAGGGCCAGGGGATCCGCCCTACAATGAGCAGTTCTTC. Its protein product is CASSLGPGDPPYNEQFF.

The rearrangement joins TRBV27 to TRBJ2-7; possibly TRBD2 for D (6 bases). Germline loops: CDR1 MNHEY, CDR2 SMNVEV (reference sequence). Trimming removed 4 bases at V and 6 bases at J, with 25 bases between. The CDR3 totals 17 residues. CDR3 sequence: CASSSMKLGLKGSEQYF. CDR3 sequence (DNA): TGTGCCAGCAGTTCGATGAAGTTGGGACTCAAGGGCTCCGAGCAGTACTTC.